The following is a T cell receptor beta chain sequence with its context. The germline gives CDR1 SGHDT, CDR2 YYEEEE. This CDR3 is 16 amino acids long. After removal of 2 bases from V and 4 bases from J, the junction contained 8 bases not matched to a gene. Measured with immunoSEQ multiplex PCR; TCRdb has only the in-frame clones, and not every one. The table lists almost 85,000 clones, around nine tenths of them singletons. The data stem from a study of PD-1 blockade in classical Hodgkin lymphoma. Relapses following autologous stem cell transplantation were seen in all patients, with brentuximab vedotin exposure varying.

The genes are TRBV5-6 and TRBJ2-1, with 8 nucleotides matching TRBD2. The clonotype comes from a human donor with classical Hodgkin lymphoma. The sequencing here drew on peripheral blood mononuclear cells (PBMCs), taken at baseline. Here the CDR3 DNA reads TGTGCCAGCAGCTTCCCTGGGACTAGTTCGTACAATGAGCAGTTCTTC. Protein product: CASSFPGTSSYNEQFF.